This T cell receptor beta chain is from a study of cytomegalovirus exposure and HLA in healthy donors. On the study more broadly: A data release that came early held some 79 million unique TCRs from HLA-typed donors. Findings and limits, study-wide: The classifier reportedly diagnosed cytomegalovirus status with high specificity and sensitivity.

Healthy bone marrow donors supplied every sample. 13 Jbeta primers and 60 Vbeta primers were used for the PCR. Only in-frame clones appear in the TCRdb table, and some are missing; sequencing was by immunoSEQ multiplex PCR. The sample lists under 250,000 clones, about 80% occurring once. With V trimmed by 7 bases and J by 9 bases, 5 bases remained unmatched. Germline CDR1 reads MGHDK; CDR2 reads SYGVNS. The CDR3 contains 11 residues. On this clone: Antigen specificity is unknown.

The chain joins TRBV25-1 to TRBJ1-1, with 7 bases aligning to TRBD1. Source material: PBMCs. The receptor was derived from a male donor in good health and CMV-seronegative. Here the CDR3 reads CASTLGQQAFF. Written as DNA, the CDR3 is TGTGCCAGCACCCTGGGACAGCAAGCTTTCTTT.